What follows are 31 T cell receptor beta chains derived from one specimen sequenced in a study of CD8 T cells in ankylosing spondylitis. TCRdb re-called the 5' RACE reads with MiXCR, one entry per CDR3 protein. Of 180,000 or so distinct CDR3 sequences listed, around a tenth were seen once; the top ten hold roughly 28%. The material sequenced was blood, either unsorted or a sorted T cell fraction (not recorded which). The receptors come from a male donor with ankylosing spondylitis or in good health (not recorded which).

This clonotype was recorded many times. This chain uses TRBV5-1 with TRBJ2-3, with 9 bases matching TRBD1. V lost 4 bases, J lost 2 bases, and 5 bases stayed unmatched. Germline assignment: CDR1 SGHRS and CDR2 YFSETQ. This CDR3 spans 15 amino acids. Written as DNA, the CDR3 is TGCGCCAGCAGCGAGGGACAGGGACTCACAGATACGCAGTATTTT. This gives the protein CASSEGQGLTDTQYF.

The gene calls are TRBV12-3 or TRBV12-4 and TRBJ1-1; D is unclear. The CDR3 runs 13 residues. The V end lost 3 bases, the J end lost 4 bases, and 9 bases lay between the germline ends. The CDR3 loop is CASSFVHSTEAFF. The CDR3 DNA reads TGTGCCAGCAGTTTCGTACATTCCACTGAAGCTTTCTTT.

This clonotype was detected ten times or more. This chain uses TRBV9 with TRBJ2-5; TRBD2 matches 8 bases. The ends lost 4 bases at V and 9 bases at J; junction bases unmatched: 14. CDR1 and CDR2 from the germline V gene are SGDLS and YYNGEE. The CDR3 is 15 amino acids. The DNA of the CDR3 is TGTGCCAGCAGCCCTCAGCCGGGGGGGCACGGGGCCCAGTACTTC. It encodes CASSPQPGGHGAQYF. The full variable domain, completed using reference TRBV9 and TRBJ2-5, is DSGVTQTPKHLITATGQRVTLRCSPRSGDLSVYWYQQSLDQGLQFLIQYYNGEERAKGNILERFSAQQFPDLHSELNLSSLELGDSALYFCASSPQPGGHGAQYFGPGTRLLVL.

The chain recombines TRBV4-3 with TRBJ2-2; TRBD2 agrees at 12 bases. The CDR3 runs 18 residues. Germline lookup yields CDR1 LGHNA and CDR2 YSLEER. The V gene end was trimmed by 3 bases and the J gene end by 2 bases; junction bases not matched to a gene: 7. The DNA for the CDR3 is TGCGCCAGCAGCCATCGACTAGCGGGGGTTAGTAACACCGGGGAGCTGTTTTTT. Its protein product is CASSHRLAGVSNTGELFF.

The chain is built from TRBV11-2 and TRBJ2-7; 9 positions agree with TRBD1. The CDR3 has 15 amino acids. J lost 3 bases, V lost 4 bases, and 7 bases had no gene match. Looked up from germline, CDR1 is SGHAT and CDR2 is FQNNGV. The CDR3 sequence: CASSSPTGGYYEQYF. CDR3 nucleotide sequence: TGTGCCAGCAGCTCCCCGACAGGGGGGTACTACGAGCAGTACTTC.

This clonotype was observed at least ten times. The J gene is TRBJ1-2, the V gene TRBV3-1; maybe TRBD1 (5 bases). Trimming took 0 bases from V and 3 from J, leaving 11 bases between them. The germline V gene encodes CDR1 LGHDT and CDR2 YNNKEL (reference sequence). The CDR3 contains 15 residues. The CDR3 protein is CASSQDLTGYYGYTF. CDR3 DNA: TGTGCCAGCAGCCAAGATCTAACAGGCTACTATGGCTACACCTTC.

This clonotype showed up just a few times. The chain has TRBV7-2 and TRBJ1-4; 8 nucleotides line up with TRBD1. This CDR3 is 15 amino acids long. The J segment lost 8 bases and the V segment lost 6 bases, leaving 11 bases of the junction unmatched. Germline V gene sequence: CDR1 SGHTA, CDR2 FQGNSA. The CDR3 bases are TGTGCCAGCAGATCCAGGGGGCTCCGTTTCGAAAAACTGTTTTTT. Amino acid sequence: CASRSRGLRFEKLFF.

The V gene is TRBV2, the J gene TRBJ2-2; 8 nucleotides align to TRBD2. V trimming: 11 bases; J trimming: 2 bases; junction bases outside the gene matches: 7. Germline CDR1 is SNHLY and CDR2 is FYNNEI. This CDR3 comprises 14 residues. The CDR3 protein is CAGRLARNTGELFF. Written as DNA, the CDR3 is TGTGCCGGAAGACTAGCGCGAAACACCGGGGAGCTGTTTTTT.

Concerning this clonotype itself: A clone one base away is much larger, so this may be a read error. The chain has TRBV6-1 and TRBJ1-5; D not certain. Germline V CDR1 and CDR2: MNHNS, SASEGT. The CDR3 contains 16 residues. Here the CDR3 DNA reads TGTGCCAGCACCCGCGGCTGGGCCGATAGCAATCAGTCCCAGCATTTT. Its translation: CASTRGWADSNQSQHF.

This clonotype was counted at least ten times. This CDR3 is CSALTGFGYTF. The DNA of the CDR3 is TGCAGCGCCCTGACAGGGTTCGGCTACACCTTC. The V and J genes are TRBV29-1 and TRBJ1-2, with 7 bases matching TRBD1. The length of the CDR3 is 11 residues. The J segment lost 8 bases and the V segment lost 7 bases, leaving 7 bases of the junction unmatched. CDR1 and CDR2 from the germline V gene are SQVTM and ANQGSEA. Based on the CDR3 plus reference TRBV29-1 and TRBJ1-2, the full variable domain is SAVISQKPSRDICQRGTSLTIQCQVDSQVTMMFWYRQQPGQSLTLIATANQGSEATYESGFVIDKFPISRPNLTFSTLTVSNMSPEDSSIYLCSALTGFGYTFGSGTRLTVV.

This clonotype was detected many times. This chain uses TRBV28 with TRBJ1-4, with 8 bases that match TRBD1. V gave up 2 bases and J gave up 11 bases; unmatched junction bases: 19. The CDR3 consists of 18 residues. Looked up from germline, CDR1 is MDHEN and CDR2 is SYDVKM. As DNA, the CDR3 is TGTGCCAGCAGTTTAGTTCCTGAACAGGGGGGCCGAGGGGGGAAACTGTTTTTT. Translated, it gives CASSLVPEQGGRGGKLFF.

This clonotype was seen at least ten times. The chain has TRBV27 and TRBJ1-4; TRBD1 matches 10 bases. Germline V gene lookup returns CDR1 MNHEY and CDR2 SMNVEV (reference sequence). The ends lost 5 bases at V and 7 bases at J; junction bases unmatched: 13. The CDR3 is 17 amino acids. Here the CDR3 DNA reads TGTGCCAGCAGTGTCGACGACAGGGGGCTGGTGGGTGAAAAACTGTTTTTT. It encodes CASSVDDRGLVGEKLFF.

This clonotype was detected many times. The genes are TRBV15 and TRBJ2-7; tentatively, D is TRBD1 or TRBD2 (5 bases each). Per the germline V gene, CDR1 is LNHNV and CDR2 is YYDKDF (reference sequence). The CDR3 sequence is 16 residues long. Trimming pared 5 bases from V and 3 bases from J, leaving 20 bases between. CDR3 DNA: TGTGCCACCAGCTCACCTGGGACGCGGAGGCTCTACGAGCAGTACTTC. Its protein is CATSSPGTRRLYEQYF.

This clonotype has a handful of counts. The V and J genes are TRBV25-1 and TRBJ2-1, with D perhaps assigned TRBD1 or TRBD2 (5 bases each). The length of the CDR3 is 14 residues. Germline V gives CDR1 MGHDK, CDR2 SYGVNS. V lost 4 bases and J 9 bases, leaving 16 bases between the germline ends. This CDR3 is CASSGGTRLREQFF. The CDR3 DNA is TGTGCCAGCAGTGGGGGCACTAGGCTCCGTGAGCAGTTCTTC.

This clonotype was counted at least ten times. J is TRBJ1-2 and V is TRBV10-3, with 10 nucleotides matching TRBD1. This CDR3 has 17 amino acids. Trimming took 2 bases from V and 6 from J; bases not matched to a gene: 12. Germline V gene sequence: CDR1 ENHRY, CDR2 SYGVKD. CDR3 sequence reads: CAISEPAGTGAMDGYTF. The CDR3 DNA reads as TGTGCCATCAGTGAGCCGGCCGGGACAGGGGCGATGGATGGCTACACCTTC.

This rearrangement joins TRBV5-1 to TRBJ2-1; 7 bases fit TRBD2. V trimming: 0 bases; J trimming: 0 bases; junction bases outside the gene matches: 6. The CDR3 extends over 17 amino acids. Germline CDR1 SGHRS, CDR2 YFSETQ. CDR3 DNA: TGCGCCAGCAGCTTGGCCCGTGGGAGGGCCTCCTACAATGAGCAGTTCTTC. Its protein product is CASSLARGRASYNEQFF.

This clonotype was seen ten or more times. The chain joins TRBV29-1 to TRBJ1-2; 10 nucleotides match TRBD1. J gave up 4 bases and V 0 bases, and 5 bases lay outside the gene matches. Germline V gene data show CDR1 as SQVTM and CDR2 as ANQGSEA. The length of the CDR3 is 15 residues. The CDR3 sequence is CSVEEMTGGGYGYTF. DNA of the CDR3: TGCAGCGTTGAAGAAATGACAGGGGGCGGCTATGGCTACACCTTC.

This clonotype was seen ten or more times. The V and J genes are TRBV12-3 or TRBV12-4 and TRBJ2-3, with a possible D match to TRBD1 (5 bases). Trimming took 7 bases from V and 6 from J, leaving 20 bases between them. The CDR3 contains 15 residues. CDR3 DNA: TGTGCCAGCACCTTAGGGGTACCGTCCTTGGATACGCAGTATTTT. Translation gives CASTLGVPSLDTQYF.

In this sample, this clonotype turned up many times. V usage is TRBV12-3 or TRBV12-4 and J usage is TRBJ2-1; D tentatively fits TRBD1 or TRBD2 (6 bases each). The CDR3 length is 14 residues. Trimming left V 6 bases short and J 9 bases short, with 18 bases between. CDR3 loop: CASSRGQAGSEQFF. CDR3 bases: TGTGCCAGCAGCCGGGGGCAGGCAGGATCTGAGCAGTTCTTC.

For the CDR3, the DNA is TGCAGTGCTCTGACTAGCGGGGGGGTAAACTACGAGCAGTACTTC. Translation gives CSALTSGGVNYEQYF. The chain carries TRBV20-1 and TRBJ2-7, with 14 bases identical to TRBD2. The CDR3 sequence is 15 residues long. Germline CDR1 DFQATT, CDR2 SNEGSKA (reference sequence). The J segment lost 3 bases and the V segment lost 5 bases, leaving 6 bases of the junction unmatched.

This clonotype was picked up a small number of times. The CDR3 here is CASSFKDGPGELFF. The CDR3 coding sequence is TGTGCCAGCAGCTTTAAGGATGGTCCCGGGGAGCTGTTTTTT. V is TRBV7-8 and J is TRBJ2-2; D is uncertain. CDR3 length: 14 residues. V was shortened by 3 bases and J by 6 bases, with 11 bases between the two germline ends. Germline V gene lookup returns CDR1 SGHVS and CDR2 FQNEAQ.

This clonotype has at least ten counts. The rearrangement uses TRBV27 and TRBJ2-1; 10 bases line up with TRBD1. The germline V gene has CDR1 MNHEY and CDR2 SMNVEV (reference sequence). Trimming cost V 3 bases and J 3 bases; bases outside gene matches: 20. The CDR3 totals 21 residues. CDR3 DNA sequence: TGTGCCAGCAGTTTGCTGACAGGGGGCGAGCGACTAACCGAGAACTACAATGAGCAGTTCTTC. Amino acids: CASSLLTGGERLTENYNEQFF.

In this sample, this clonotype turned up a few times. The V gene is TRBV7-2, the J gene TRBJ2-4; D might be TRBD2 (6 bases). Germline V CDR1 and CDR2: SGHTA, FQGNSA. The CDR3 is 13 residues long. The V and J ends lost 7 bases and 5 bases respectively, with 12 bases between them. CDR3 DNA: TGTGCCAGCACCCCGCCGGGGGAAAACATTCAGTACTTC. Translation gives CASTPPGENIQYF.

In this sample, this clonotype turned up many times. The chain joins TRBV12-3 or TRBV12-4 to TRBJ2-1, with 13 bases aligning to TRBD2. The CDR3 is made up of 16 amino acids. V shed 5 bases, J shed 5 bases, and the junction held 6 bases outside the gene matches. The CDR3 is CASSPTSGRVDNEQFF. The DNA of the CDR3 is TGTGCCAGCAGTCCTACTAGCGGGAGGGTTGACAATGAGCAGTTCTTC.

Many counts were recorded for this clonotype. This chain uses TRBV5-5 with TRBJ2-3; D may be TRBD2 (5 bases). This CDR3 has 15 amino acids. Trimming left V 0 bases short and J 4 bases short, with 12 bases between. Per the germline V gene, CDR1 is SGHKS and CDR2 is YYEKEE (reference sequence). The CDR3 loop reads CASSLGESAADTQYF. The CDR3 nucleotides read TGTGCCAGCAGCTTGGGGGAGTCTGCGGCAGATACGCAGTATTTT. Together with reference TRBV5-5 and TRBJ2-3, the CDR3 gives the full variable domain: DAGVTQSPTHLIKTRGQQVTLRCSPISGHKSVSWYQQVLGQGPQFIFQYYEKEERGRGNFPDRFSARQFPNYSSELNVNALLLGDSALYLCASSLGESAADTQYFGPGTRLTVL.

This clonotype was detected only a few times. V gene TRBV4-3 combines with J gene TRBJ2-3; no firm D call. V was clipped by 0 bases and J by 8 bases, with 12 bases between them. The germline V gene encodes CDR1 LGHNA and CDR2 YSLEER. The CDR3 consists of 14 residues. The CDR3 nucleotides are TGCGCCAGCAGCCAAGACCCCTCGGTGGCTACGCAGTATTTT. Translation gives CASSQDPSVATQYF.

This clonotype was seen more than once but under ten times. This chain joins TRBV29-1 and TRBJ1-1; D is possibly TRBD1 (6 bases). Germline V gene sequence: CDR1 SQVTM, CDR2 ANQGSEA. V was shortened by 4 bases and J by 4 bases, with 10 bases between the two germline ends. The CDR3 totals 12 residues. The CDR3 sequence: CSVGQERTEAFF. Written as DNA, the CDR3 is TGCAGCGTTGGACAGGAACGCACTGAAGCTTTCTTT.

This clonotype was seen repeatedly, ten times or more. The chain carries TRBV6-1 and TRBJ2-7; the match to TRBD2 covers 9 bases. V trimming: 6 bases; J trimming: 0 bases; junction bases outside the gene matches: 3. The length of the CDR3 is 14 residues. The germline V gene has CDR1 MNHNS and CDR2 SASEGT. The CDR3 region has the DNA TGTGCCAGCAGAGGGACTAGCACCTCCTACGAGCAGTACTTC. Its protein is CASRGTSTSYEQYF.

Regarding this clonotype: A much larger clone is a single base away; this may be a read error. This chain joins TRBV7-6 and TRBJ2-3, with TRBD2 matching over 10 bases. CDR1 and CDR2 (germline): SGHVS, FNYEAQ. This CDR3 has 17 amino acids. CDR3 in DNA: TGTGCCAGCAGCGGGGACTCACTAGCGGGGTACACAGATACGCGGTATTTT. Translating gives CASSGDSLAGYTDTRYF.

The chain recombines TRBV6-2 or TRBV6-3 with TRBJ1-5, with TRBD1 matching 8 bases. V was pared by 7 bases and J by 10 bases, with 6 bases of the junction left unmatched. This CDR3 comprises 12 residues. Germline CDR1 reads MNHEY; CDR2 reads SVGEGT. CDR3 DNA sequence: TGTGCCAGCACTGAGACAGGGGTTCCCCAGCATTTT. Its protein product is CASTETGVPQHF.

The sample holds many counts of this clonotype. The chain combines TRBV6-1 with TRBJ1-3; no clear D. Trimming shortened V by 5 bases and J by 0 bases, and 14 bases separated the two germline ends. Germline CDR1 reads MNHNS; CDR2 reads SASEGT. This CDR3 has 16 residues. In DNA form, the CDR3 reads TGTGCCAGCAGTCTCTCCCGACGGTTCTCTGGAAACACCATATATTTT. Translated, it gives CASSLSRRFSGNTIYF.